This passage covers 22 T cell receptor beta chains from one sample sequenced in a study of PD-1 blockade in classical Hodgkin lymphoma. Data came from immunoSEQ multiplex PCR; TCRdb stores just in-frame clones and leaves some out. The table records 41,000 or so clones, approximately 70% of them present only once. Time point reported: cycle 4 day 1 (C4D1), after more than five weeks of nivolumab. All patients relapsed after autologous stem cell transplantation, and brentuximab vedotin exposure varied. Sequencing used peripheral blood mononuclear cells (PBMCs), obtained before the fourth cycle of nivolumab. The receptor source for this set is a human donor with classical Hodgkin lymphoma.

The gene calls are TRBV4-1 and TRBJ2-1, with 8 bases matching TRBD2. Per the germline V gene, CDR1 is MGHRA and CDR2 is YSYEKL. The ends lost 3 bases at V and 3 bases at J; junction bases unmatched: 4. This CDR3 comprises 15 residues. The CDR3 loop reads CASSQFGGDYNEQFF. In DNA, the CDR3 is TGCGCCAGCAGCCAGTTCGGGGGGGACTACAATGAGCAGTTCTTC.

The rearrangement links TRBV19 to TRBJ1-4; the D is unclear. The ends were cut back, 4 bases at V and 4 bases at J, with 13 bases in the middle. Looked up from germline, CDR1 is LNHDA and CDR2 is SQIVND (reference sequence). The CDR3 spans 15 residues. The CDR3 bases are TGTGCCAGTAGTACCACCCCCGTGGGTAATGAAAAACTGTTTTTT. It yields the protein CASSTTPVGNEKLFF.

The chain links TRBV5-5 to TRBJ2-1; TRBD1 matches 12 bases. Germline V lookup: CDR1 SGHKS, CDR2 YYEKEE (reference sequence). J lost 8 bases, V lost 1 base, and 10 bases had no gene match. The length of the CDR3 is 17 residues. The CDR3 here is CASSLFGRDRGHDEQFF. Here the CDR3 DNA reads TGTGCCAGCAGCTTGTTCGGTAGGGACAGGGGGCACGATGAGCAGTTCTTC.

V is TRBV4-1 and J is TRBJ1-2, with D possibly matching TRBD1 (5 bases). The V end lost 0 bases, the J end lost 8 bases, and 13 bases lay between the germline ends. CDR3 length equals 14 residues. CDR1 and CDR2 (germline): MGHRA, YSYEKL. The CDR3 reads CASSQEEGLGGYTF. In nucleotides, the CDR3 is TGCGCCAGCAGCCAAGAGGAGGGGTTAGGCGGCTACACCTTC.

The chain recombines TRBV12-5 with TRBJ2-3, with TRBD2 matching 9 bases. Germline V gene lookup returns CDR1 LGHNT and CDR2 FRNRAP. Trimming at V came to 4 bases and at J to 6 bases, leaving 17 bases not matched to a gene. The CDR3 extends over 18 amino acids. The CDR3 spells CASGSQSGGLINGDTQYF. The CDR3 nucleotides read TGTGCTAGTGGTTCCCAAAGCGGGGGGCTTATAAACGGGGATACGCAGTATTTT.

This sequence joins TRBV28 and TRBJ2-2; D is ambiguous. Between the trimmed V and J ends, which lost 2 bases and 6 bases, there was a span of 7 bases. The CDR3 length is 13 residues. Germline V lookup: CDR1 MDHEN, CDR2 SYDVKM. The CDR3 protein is CASSLTVAGELFF. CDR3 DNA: TGTGCCAGCAGTTTAACGGTAGCCGGGGAGCTGTTTTTT.

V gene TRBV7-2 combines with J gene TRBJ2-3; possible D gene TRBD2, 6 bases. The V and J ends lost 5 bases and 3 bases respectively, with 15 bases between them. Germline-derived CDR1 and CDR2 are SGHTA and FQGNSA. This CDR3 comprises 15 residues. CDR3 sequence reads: CASSTWDSLTDTQYF. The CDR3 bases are TGTGCCAGCAGCACCTGGGACTCGTTAACAGATACGCAGTATTTT.

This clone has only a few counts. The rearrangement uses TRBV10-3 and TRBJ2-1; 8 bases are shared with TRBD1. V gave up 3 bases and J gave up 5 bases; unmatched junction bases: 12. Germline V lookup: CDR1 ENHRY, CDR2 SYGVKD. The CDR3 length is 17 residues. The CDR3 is CAISDVPGQGIDNEQFF. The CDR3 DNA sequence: TGTGCCATCAGTGATGTCCCCGGACAGGGTATCGACAATGAGCAGTTCTTC.

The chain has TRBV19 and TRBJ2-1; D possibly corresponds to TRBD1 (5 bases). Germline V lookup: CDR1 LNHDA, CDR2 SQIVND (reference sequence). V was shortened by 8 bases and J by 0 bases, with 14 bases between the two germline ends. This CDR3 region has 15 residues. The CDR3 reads CASSTDWSSYNEQFF. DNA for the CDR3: TGTGCCAGTTCGACAGATTGGAGCTCCTACAATGAGCAGTTCTTC.

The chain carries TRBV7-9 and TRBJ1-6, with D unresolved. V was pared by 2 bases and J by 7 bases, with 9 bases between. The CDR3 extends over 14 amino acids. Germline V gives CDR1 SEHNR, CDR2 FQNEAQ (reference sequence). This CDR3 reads CASSLQVLNSPLHF. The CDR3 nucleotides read TGTGCCAGCAGCTTACAGGTCCTCAATTCACCCCTCCACTTT.

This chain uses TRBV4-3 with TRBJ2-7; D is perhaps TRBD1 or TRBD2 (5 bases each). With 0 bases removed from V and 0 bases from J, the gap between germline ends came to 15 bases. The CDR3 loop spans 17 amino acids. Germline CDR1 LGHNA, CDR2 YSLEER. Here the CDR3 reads CASSQDFLGTSSYEQYF. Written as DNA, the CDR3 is TGCGCCAGCAGCCAAGACTTTTTAGGGACCTCCTCCTACGAGCAGTACTTC.

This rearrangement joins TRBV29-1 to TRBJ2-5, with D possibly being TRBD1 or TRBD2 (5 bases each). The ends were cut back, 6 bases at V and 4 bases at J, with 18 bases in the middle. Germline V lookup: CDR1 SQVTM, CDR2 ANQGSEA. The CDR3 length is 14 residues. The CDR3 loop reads CSVLTPWDGETQYF. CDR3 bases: TGCAGCGTCTTAACCCCTTGGGACGGAGAGACCCAGTACTTC.

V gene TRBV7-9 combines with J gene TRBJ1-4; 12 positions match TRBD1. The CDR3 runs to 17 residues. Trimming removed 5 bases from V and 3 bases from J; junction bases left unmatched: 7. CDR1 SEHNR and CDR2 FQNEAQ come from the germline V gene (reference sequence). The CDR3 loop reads CASSPGTGGRPNEKLFF. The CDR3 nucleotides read TGTGCCAGCAGCCCCGGGACAGGGGGCCGTCCTAATGAAAAACTGTTTTTT.

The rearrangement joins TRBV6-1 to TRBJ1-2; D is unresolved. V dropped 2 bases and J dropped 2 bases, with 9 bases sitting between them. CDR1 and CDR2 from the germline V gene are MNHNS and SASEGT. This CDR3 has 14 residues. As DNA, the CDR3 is TGTGCCAGCAGTGAACTTTCAATCAACTATGGCTACACCTTC. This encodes CASSELSINYGYTF.

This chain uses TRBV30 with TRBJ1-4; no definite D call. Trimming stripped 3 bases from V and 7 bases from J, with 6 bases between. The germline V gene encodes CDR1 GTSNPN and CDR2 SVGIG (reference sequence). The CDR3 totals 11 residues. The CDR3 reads CAWRVGEKLFF. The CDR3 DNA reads TGTGCCTGGAGAGTCGGTGAAAAACTGTTTTTT.

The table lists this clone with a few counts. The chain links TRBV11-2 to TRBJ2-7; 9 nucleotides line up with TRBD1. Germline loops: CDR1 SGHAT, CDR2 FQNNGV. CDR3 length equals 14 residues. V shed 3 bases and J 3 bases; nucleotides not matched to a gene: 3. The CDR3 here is CASSLGQGVYEQYF. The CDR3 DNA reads TGTGCCAGCAGCTTGGGACAGGGAGTCTACGAGCAGTACTTC.

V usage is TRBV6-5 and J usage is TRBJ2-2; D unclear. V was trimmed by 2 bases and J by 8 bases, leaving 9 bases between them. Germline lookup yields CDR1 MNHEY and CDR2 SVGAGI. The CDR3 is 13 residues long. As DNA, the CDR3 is TGTGCCAGCAGTTACGAGCTCGCAGGGGAGCTGTTTTTT. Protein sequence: CASSYELAGELFF.

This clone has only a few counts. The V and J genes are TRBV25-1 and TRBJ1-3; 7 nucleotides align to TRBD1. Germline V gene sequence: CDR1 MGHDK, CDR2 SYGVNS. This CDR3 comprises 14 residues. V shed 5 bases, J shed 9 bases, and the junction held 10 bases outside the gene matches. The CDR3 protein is CASSNPRQGFTIYF. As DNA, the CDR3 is TGTGCCAGCAGTAACCCTAGACAGGGTTTCACCATATATTTT.

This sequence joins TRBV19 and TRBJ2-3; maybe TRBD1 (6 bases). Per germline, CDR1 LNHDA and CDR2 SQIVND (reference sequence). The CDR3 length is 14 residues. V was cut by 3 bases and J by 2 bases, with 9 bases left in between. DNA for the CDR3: TGTGCCAGTAGTATGACAGGAAACACAGATACGCAGTATTTT. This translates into CASSMTGNTDTQYF.

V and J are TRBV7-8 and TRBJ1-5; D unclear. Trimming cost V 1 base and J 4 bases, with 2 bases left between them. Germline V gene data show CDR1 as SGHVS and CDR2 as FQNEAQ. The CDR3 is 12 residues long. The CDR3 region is CASSLVNQPQHF. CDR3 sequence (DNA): TGTGCCAGCAGCTTAGTGAATCAGCCCCAGCATTTT.

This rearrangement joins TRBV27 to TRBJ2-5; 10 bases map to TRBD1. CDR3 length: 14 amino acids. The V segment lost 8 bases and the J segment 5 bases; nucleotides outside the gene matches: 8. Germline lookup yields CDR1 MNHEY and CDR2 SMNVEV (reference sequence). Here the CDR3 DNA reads TGTGCCAGCCGCGGGGGACAGGGGCACGAGACCCAGTACTTC. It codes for CASRGGQGHETQYF.

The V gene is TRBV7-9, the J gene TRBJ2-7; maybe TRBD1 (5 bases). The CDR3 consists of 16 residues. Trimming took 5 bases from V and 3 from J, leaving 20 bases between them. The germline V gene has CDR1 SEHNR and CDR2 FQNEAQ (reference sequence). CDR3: CASSQEAGSQYYEQYF. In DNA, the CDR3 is TGTGCCAGCAGCCAAGAAGCAGGGTCCCAATACTACGAGCAGTACTTC.